This TCR beta chain was captured by sequencing in a study of blood T cell repertoires in COVID-19. Overall study: Both acute and convalescent COVID-19 samples were obtained from the United States, Italy and Spain. The cDNA or gDNA used as material had been derived from T cells, B-cell-depleted T cells, or PBMCs.

V gave up 5 bases and J gave up 9 bases, with 26 bases separating them. This CDR3 is built from 17 residues. Looked up from germline, CDR1 is MDHEN and CDR2 is SYDVKM. In the original processing: Amplification of reference gene primers provided the estimated nucleated cell counts. The repertoire was sequenced with immunoSEQ multiplex PCR; TCRdb's copy has only in-frame clones and lacks some. V, J and clone size reflect that table, while D and trimming were determined from the DNA. The profile shows over 90,000 clones, around four fifths of them singletons. Sequenced: peripheral blood. This clonotype originated in a man aged 40-50 years with active or convalescent COVID-19. This chain connects TRBV28 to TRBJ1-5, with unresolved D. The CDR3 here is CASSPSRERHRWWPQHF. DNA for the CDR3: TGTGCCAGCAGTCCCTCCCGGGAGAGACATAGGTGGTGGCCCCAGCATTTT. Combining the CDR3 with reference TRBV28 and TRBJ1-5 gives the whole variable domain DVKVTQSSRYLVKRTGEKVFLECVQDMDHENMFWYRQDPGLGLRLIYFSYDVKMKEKGDIPEGYSVSREKKERFSLILESASTNQTSMYLCASSPSRERHRWWPQHFGDGTRLSIL.